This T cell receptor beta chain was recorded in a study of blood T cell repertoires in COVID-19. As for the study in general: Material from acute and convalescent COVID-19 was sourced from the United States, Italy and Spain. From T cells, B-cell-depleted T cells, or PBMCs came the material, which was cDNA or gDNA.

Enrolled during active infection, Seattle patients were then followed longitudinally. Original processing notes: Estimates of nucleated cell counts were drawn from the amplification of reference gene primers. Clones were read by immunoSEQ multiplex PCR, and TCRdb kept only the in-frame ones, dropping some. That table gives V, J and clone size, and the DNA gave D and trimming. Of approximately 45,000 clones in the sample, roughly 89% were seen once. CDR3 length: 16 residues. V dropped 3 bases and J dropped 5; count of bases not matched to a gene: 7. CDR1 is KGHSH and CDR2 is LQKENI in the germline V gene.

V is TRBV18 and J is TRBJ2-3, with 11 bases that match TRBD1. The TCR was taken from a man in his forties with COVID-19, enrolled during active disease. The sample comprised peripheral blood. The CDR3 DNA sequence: TGTGCCAGCTCACCGAGGACAGGGGGCTCAAGAGATACGCAGTATTTT. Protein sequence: CASSPRTGGSRDTQYF. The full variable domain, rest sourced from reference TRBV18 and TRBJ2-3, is NAGVMQNPRHLVRRRGQEARLRCSPMKGHSHVYWYRQLPEEGLKFMVYLQKENIIDESGMPKERFSAEFPKEGPSILRIQQVVRGDSAAYFCASSPRTGGSRDTQYFGPGTRLTVL.